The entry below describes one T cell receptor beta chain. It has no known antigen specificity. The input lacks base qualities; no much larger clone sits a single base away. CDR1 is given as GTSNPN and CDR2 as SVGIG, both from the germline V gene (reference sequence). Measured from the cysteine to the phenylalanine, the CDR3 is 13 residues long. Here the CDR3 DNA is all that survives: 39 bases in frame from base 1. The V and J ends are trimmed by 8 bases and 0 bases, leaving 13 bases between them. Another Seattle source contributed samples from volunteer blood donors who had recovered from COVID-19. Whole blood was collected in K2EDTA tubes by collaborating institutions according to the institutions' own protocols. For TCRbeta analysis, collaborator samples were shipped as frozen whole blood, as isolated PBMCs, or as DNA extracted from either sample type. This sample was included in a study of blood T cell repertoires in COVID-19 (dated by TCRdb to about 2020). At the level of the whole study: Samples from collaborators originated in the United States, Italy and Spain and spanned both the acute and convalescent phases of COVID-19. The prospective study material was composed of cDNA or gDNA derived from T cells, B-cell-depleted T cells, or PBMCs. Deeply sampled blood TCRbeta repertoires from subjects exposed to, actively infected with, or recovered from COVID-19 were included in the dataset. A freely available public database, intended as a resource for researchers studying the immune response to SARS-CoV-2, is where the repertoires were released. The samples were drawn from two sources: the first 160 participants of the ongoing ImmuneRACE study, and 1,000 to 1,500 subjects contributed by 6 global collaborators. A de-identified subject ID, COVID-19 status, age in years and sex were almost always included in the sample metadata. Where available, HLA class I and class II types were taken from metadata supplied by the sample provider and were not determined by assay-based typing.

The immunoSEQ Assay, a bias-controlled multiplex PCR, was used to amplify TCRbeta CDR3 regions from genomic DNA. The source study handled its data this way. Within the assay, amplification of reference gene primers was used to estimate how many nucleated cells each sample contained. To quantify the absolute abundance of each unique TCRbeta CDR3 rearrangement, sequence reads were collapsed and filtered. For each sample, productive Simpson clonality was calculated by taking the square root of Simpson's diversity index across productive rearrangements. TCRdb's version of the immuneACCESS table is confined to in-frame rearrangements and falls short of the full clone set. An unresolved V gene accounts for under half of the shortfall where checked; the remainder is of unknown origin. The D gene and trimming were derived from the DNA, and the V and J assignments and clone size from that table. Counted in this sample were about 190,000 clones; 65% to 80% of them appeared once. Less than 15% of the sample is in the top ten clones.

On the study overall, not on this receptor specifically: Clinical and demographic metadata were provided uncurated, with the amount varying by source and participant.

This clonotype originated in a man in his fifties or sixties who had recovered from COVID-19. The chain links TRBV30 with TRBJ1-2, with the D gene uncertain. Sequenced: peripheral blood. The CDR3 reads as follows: CAAGSPSNYGYTF. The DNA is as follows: TGTGCCGCCGGGAGTCCTTCTAACTATGGCTACACCTTC. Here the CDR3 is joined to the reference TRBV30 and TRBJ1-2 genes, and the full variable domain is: SQTIHQWPATLVQPVGSPLSLECTVEGTSNPNLYWYRQAAGRGLQLLFYSVGIGQISSEVPQNLSASRPQDRQFILSSKKLLLSDSGFYLCAAGSPSNYGYTFGSGTRLTVV.